This T cell receptor (beta chain) comes out of a study of regulatory T cells in long-lasting Graves disease. Study-level points and caveats: Investigators studied peripheral blood only, not thyroid tissue. When disease was persistent, TRBV28, TRBJ1-2 and TRBJ2-5 were the favored segments.

This clonotype appeared once. As yet, its antigen is unknown. Likely a read error: the CDR3 ends without its conserved phenylalanine or tryptophan. Library construction for TCR beta used iRepertoire HTBI primers and Arm-PCR of CDR3 regions. Using its own MiXCR run on the multiplex PCR reads, TCRdb lists one record per CDR3 protein. The sample lists about 460,000 distinct CDR3 sequences, around 13% occurring once. From germline, CDR1 is SGDLS and CDR2 YYNGEE. Deletions cut 0 bases from V and 6 bases from J, with 13 bases between. This CDR3 region has 15 residues. Described time point: newly diagnosed GD, antithyroid drugs for less than 3 months. After RNA was extracted from PBMCs, the TCR library was made from it. This same sample was also taken into another study, of T cells in Graves' hyperthyroidism and ophthalmopathy. From that study: If no ophthalmopathy progression occurred within 18 months, Graves' hyperthyroidism was stable. Most thyroid-expanded clonotypes above 0.001 were also found in blood.

This clonotype was sampled from a woman in her forties or fifties with Graves disease. The chain employs TRBV9 and TRBJ1-3; the D gene is possibly TRBD1 (6 bases). This sample comprised peripheral blood mononuclear cells (PBMCs), obtained at new diagnosis, from a patient treated with antithyroid drugs. CDR3 DNA sequence: TGTGCCAGCAGCGTAGCTATTCAGGGGACAAACACCATATATTAT. This sequence encodes CASSVAIQGTNTIYY.